The sample holds one count of the clone carrying this TCR beta chain. Its antigen remains unknown. PCR employed 60 Vbeta and 13 Jbeta primers. Generated by immunoSEQ multiplex PCR, the TCRdb table keeps only in-frame clones and is missing some. This table holds some 110,000 clones, over 60% found once. V lost 0 bases to trimming and J lost 6 bases, with 5 bases between them. CDR1 SGHDN and CDR2 FVKESK come from the germline V gene. The CDR3 consists of 13 residues. The sample belongs to a study of cytomegalovirus exposure and HLA in healthy donors. Study-wide results and limits: Some highly shared sequence variants likely arose as a pipeline artifact.

The specimen sequenced was PBMCs. This sequence was found in a woman in her 30s in good health and CMV-seronegative. The chain combines TRBV14 with TRBJ2-2; a possible D gene is TRBD2 (5 bases). The chain's CDR3 is CASSQELAGELFF. The CDR3 region has the DNA TGTGCCAGCAGCCAAGAACTAGCCGGGGAGCTGTTTTTT.